This TCR beta chain was retrieved from a study of blood T cell repertoires in COVID-19. Study at large: Donors in the United States, Italy and Spain gave samples during acute or convalescent COVID-19. T cells, B-cell-depleted T cells, or PBMCs supplied cDNA or gDNA.

Authors' data handling: Nucleated cell number was recorded as an estimate derived from reference gene primer amplification. Clones were sequenced by immunoSEQ multiplex PCR, and TCRdb holds only the in-frame ones, with some missing. Clone size and the V and J calls come from that table; the DNA yielded D and trimming. This table has about 200,000 clones, more than 85% appearing once. The CDR3 is 16 residues long. The Seattle site enrolled patients during active infection and followed them longitudinally. The receptor's source is a man in his fifties or sixties with COVID-19, enrolled during active disease. The sequenced sample was peripheral blood. The genes are TRBV12-1 and TRBJ2-2; whether TRBD2, the table's D call, matches the DNA was not checked. TRBV12-1 is noted as a pseudogene. In DNA, the CDR3 is TGTGCCAGCAGCTTTCCCCGGGAGCGGAACACCGGGGAGCTGTTTTTT. Amino acids: CASSFPRERNTGELFF.